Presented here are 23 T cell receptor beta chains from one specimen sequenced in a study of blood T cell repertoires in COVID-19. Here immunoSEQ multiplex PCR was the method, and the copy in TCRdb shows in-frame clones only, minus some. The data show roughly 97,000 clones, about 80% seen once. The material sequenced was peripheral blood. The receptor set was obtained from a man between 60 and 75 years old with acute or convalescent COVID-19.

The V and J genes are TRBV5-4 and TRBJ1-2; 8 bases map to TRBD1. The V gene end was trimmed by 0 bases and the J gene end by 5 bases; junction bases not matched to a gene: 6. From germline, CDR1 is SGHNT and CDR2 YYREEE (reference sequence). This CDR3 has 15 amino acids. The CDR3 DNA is TGTGCCAGCAGCTTGGCAGACAGGGGAGGGTATGGCTACACCTTC. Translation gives CASSLADRGGYGYTF.

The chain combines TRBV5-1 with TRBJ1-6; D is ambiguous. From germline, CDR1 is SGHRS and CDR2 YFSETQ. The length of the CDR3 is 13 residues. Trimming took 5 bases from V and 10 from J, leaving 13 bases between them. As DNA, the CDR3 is TGCGCCAGCAGGGAGGCAGTAGGGTCACCCCTCCACTTT. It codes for CASREAVGSPLHF.

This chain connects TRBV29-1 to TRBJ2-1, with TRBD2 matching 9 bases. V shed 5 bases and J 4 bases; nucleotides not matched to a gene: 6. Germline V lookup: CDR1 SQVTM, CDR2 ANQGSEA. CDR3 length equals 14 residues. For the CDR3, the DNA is TGCAGCGTTTTGGGCGGGAGGGCTTACAATGAGCAGTTCTTC. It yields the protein CSVLGGRAYNEQFF.

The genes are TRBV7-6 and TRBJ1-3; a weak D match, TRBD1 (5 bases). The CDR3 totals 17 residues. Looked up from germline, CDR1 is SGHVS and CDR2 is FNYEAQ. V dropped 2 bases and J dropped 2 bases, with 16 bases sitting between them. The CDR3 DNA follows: TGTGCCAGCAGCTTACACCCAGGGTCCCCAACTGGAAACACCATATATTTT. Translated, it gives CASSLHPGSPTGNTIYF.

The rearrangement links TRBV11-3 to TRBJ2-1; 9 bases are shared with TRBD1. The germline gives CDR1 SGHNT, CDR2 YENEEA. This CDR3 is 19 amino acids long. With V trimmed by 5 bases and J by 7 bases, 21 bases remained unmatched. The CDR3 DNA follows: TGTGCCAGCAGCCCGTGGACAGGGGTTGATTTGATGGAAGAAAATGAGCAGTTCTTC. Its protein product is CASSPWTGVDLMEENEQFF.

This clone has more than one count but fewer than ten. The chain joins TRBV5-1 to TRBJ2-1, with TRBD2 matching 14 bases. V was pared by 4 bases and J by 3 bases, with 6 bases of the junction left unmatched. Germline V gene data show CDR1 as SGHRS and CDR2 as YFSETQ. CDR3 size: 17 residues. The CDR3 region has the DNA TGCGCCAGCAGCCCTGGGACTAGCGGGAGCAACTACAATGAGCAGTTCTTC. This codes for CASSPGTSGSNYNEQFF.

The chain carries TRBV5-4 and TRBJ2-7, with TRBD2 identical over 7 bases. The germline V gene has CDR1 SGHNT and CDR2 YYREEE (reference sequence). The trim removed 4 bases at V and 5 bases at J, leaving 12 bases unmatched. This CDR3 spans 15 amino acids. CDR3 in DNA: TGTGCCAGCAGCCCGGTCGGGGAGGGTAGCCACGAGCAGTACTTC. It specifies CASSPVGEGSHEQYF.

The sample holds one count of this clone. CDR3 nucleotides: TGCGCCAGCAGCCAAGGGGCTAGCGGGAGACTTGGGGCCAACGTCCTGACTTTC. This codes for CASSQGASGRLGANVLTF. The rearrangement uses TRBV4-3 and TRBJ2-6; 10 positions match TRBD2. Germline values: CDR1 LGHNA, CDR2 YSLEER. V lost 1 base and J lost 3; bases outside the gene matches: 6. The CDR3 sequence is 18 residues long.

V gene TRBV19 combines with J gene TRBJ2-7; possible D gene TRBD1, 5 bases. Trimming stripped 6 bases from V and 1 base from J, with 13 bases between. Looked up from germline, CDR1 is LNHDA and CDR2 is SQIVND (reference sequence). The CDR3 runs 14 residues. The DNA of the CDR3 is TGTGCCAGTAGGCAGGGTTCGGAATCCTACGAGCAGTACGTC. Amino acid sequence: CASRQGSESYEQYV.

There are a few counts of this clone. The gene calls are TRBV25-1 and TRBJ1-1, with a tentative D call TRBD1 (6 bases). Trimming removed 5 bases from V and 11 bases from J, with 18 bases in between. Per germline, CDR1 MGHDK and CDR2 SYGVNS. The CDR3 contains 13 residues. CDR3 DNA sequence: TGTGCCAGCAGTAACCCGTCAGGGGTGGGGGCTTTCTTT. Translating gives CASSNPSGVGAFF.

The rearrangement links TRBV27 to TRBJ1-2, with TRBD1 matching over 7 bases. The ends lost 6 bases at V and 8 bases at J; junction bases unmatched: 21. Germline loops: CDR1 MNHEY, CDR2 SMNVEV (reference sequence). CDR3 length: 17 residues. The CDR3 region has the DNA TGTGCCAGCAGACCCTCCACTTCAACAGGGGTTTCAGAAGGCTACACCTTC. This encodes CASRPSTSTGVSEGYTF.

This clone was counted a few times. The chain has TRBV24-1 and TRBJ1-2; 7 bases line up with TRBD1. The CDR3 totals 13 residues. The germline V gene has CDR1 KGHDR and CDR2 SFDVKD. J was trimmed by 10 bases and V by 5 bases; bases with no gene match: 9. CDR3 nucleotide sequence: TGTGCCACCAGTGCCGAACAGGGGTTTGACTACACCTTC. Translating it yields CATSAEQGFDYTF.

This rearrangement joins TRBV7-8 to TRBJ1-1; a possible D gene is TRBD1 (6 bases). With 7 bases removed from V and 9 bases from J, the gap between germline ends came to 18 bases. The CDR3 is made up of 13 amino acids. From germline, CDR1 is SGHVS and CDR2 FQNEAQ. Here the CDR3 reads CASILGRDTKAFF. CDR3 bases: TGTGCCAGCATCCTGGGCCGGGACACAAAAGCTTTCTTT.

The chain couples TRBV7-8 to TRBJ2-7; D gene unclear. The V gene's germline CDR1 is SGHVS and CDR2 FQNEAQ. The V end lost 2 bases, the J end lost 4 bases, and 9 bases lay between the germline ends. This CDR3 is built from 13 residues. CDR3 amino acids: CASSLTTRYEQYF. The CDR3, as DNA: TGTGCCAGCAGCTTAACTACGAGGTACGAGCAGTACTTC.

The CDR3 sequence: CASSLQRSGYTF. The DNA for the CDR3 is TGTGCCAGCAGCTTGCAGAGGAGTGGCTACACCTTC. V usage is TRBV7-2 and J usage is TRBJ1-2, with D unclear. This CDR3 contains 12 residues. V gave up 3 bases and J gave up 7 bases, with 9 bases separating them. CDR1 and CDR2 (germline): SGHTA, FQGNSA.

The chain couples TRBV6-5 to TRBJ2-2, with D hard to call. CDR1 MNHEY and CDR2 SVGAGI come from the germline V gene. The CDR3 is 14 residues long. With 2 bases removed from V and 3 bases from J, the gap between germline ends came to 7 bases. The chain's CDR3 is CASSYPIDTGELFF. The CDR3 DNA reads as TGTGCCAGCAGTTACCCCATTGACACCGGGGAGCTGTTTTTT.

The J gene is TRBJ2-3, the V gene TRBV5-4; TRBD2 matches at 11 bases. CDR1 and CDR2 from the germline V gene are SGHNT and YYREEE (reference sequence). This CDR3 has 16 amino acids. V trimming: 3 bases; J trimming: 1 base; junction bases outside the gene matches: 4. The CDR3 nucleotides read TGTGCCAGCAGCTCAAAACTAGCGGGAGGCACAGATACGCAGTATTTT. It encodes CASSSKLAGGTDTQYF.

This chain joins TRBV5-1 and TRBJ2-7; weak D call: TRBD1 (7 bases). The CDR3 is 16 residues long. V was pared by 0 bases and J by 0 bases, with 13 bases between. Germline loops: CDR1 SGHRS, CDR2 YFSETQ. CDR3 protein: CASSLGRGRDSYEQYF. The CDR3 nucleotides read TGCGCCAGCAGCTTGGGGAGGGGGCGCGACTCCTACGAGCAGTACTTC.

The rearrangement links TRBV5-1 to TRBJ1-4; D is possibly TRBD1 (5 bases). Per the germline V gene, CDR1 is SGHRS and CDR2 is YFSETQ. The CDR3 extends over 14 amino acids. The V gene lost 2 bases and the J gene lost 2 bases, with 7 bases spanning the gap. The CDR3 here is CASSFPGTNEKLFF. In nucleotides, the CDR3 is TGCGCCAGCAGCTTCCCAGGGACTAATGAAAAACTGTTTTTT.

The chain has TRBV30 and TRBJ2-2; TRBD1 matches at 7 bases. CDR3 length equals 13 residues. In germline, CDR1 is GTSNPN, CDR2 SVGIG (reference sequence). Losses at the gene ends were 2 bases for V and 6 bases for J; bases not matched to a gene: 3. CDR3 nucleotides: TGTGCCTGGAGTAGACAGGGTGCCGGGGAGCTGTTTTTT. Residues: CAWSRQGAGELFF.

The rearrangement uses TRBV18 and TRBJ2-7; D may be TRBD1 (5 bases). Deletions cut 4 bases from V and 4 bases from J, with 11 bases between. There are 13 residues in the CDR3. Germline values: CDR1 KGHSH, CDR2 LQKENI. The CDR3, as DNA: TGTGCCAGCTCACTACAGGTCGCTTACGAGCAGTACGTC. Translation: CASSLQVAYEQYV.

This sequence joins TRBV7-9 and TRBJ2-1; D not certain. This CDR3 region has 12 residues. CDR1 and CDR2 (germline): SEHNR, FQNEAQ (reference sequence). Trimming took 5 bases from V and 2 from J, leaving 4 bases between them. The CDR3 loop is CASSDTYNEQFF. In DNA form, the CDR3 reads TGTGCCAGCAGCGACACCTACAATGAGCAGTTCTTC.

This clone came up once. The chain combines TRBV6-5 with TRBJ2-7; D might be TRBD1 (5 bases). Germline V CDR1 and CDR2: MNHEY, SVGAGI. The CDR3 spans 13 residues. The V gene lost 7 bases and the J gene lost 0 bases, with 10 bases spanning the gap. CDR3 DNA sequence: TGTGCCAGCAAGAGGACAAGCTCCTACGAGCAGTACTTC. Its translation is CASKRTSSYEQYF.